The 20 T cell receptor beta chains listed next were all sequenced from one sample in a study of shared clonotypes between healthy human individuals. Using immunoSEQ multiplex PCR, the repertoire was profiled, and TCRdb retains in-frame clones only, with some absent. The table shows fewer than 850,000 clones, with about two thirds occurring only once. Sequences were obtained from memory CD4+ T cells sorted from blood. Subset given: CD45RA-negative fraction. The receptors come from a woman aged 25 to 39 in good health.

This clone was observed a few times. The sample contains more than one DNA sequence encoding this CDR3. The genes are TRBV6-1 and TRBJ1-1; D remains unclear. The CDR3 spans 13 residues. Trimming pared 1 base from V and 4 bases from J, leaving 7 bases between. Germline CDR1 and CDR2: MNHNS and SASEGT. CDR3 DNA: TGTGCCAGCAGTGAAGAGGGAGGCACTGAAGCTTTCTTT. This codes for CASSEEGGTEAFF.

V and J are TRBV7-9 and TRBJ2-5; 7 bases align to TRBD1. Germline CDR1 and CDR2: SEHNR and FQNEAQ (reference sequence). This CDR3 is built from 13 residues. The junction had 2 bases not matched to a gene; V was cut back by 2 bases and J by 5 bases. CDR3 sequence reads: CASSLRDSETQYF. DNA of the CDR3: TGTGCCAGCAGCTTACGGGACAGCGAGACCCAGTACTTC.

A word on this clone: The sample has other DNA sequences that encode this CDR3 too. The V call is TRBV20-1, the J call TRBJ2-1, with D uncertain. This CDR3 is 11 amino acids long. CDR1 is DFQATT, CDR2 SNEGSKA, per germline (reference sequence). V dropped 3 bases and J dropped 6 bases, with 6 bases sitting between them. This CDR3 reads CSASRPNEQFF. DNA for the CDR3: TGCAGTGCTAGCCGTCCCAATGAGCAGTTCTTC.

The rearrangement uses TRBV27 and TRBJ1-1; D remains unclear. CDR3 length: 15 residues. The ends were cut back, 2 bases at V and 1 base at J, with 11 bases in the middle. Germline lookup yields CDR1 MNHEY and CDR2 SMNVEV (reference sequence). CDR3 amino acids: CASSLEGRKNTEAFF. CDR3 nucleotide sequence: TGTGCCAGCAGTTTAGAAGGCAGGAAGAACACTGAAGCTTTCTTT.

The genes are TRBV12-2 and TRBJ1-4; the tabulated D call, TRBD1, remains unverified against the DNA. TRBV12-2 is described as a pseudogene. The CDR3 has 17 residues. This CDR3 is CASRGRDREGANEKLFF. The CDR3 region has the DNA TGTGCAAGTCGCGGCCGGGACAGGGAGGGTGCTAATGAAAAACTGTTTTTT.

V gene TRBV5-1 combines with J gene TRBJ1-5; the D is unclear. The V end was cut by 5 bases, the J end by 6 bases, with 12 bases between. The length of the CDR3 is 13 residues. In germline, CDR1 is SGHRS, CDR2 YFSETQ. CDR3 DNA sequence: TGCGCCAGCAGTGTGGAAGGAACTCAGCCCCAGCATTTT. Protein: CASSVEGTQPQHF.

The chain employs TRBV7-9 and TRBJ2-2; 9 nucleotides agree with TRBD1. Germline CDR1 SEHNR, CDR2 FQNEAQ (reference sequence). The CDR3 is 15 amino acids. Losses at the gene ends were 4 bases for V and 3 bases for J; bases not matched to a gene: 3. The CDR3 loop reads CASSSGTGHTGELFF. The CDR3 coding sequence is TGTGCCAGCAGCTCCGGGACAGGGCACACCGGGGAGCTGTTTTTT. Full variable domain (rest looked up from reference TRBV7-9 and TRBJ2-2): DTGVSQNPRHKITKRGQNVTFRCDPISEHNRLYWYRQTLGQGPEFLTYFQNEAQLEKSRLLSDRFSAERPKGSFSTLEIQRTEQGDSAMYLCASSSGTGHTGELFFGEGSRLTVL.

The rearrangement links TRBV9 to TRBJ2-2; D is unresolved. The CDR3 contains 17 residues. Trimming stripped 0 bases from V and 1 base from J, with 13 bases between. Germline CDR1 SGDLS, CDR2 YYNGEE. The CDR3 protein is CASSVAETALNTGELFF. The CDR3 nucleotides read TGTGCCAGCAGCGTAGCTGAAACAGCCCTGAACACCGGGGAGCTGTTTTTT. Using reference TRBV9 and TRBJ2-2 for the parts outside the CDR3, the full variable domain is DSGVTQTPKHLITATGQRVTLRCSPRSGDLSVYWYQQSLDQGLQFLIQYYNGEERAKGNILERFSAQQFPDLHSELNLSSLELGDSALYFCASSVAETALNTGELFFGEGSRLTVL.

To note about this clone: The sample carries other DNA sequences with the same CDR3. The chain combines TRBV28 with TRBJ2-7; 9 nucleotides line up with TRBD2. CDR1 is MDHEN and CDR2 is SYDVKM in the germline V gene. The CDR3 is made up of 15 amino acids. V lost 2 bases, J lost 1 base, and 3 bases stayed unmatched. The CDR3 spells CASSLSAGGSYEQYF. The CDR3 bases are TGTGCCAGCAGTTTAAGCGCGGGAGGGTCCTACGAGCAGTACTTC.

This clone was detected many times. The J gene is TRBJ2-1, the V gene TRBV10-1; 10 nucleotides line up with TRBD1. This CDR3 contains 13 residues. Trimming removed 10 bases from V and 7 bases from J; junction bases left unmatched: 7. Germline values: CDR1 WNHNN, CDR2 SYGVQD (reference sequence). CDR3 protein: CATQRDRGNEQFF. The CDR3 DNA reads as TGCGCCACCCAGAGGGACAGGGGAAATGAGCAGTTCTTC.

The CDR3 region has the DNA TGTGCCAGCAGTTACGAGACAGGGGCCGGTGGCTACACCTTC. It translates to CASSYETGAGGYTF. This chain links TRBV6-5 with TRBJ1-2; TRBD1 aligns across 8 bases. This CDR3 comprises 14 residues. V was pared by 2 bases and J by 7 bases, with 6 bases of the junction left unmatched. Per germline, CDR1 MNHEY and CDR2 SVGAGI.

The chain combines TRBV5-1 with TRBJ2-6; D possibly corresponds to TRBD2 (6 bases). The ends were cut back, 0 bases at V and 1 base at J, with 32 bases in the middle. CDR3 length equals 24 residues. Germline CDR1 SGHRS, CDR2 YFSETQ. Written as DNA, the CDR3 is TGCGCCAGCAGCTTGGCCTCGGCTGGCAGCTCCGTCTCGGGAGCCGAGTCTGGGGCCAACGTCCTGACTTTC. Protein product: CASSLASAGSSVSGAESGANVLTF.

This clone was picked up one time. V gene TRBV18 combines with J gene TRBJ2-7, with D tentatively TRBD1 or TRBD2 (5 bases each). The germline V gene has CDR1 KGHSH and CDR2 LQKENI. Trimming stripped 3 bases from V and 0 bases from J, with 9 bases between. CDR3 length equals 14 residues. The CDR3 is CASSPTGLSYEQYF. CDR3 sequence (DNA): TGTGCCAGCTCACCCACAGGACTCTCCTACGAGCAGTACTTC.

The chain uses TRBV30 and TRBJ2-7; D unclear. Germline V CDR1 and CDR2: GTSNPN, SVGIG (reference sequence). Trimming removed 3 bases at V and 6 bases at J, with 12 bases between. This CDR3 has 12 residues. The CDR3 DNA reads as TGTGCCTGGAGCAAAAGCAGAAGCGAGCAGTACTTC. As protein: CAWSKSRSEQYF.

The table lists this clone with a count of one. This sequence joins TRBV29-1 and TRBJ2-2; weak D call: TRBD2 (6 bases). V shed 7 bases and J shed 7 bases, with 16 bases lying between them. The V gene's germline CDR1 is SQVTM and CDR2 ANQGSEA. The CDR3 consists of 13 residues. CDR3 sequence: CSGRTREYGELFF. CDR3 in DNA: TGCAGCGGGCGAACCCGGGAGTACGGGGAGCTGTTTTTT.

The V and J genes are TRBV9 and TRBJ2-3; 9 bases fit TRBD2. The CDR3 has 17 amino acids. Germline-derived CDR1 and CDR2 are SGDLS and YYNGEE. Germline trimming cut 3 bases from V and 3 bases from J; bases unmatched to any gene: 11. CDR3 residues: CASSAQDSGSRTDTQYF. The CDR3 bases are TGTGCCAGCAGCGCCCAAGATAGCGGGAGTAGAACAGATACGCAGTATTTT.

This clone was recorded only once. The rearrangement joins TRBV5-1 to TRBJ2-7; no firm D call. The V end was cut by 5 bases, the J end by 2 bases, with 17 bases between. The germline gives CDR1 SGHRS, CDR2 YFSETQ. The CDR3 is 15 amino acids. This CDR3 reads CASSLSELPAYEQYF. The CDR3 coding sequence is TGCGCCAGCAGTTTAAGTGAGTTGCCTGCCTACGAGCAGTACTTC.

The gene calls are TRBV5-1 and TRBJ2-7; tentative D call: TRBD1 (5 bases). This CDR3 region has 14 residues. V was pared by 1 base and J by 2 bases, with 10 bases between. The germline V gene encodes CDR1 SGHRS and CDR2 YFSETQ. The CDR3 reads CASSLLGVPYEQYF. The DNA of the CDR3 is TGCGCCAGCAGCTTGTTAGGGGTCCCCTACGAGCAGTACTTC.

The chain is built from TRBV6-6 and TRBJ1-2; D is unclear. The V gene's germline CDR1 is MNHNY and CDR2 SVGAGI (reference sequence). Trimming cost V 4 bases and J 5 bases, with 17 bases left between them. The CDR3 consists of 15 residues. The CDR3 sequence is CASSSHGGEGYGYTF. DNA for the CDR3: TGTGCCAGCAGTTCCCACGGCGGGGAGGGATATGGCTACACCTTC.

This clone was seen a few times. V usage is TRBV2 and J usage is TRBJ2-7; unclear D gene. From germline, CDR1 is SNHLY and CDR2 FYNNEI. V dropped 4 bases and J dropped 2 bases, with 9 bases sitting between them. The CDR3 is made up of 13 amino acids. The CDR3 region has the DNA TGTGCCAGCAGTGCGGCAGCCACCTACGAGCAGTACTTC. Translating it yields CASSAAATYEQYF.